This T cell receptor beta chain was recovered during a study of cytomegalovirus exposure and HLA in healthy donors. Trimming took off 3 bases at V and 1 base at J, with 7 bases between the two ends. The CDR3 totals 13 residues. Germline CDR1 SGHRS, CDR2 YFSETQ. The protocol was immunoSEQ multiplex PCR, while the TCRdb copy is restricted to in-frame clones and leaves out a portion. The sample shows some 140,000 clones, 90% of them seen only once. J is TRBJ1-1 and V is TRBV5-1; D not certain. The sequence came from a woman in her twenties or thirties in good health and CMV-seropositive. The sample was PBMCs. The CDR3 DNA reads as TGCGCCAGCAGCTCCTCGGGGAACACTGAAGCTTTCTTT. It yields the protein CASSSSGNTEAFF.